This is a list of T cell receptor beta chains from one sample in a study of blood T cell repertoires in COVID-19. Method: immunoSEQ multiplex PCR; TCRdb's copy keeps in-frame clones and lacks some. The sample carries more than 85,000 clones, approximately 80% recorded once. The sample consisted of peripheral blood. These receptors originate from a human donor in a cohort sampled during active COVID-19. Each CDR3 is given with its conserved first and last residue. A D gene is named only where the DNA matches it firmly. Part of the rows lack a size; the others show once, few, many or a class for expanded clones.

cdr3_aa: CASSYSNTLMYEQYF; cdr3_nt: TGTGCCAGCAGTTACTCGAACACGCTTATGTACGAGCAGTACTTC; v_call: TRBV6-2/TRBV6-3; d_call: -; clone_size: -; j_call: TRBJ2-7
cdr3_aa: CASSSPGGREGNEQFF; cdr3_nt: TGTGCCAGTAGTAGCCCAGGGGGCAGGGAGGGCAATGAGCAGTTCTTC; v_call: TRBV19; d_call: -; clone_size: -; j_call: TRBJ2-1
cdr3_aa: CASSPDFERAGTEAFF; cdr3_nt: TGTGCCAGCAGCCCCGACTTTGAACGAGCGGGCACTGAAGCTTTCTTT; v_call: TRBV27; d_call: -; clone_size: few; j_call: TRBJ1-1
cdr3_aa: CASSRQAYEQYF; cdr3_nt: TGTGCCAGCAGCAGACAGGCATACGAGCAGTACTTC; v_call: TRBV11-2; d_call: -; clone_size: -; j_call: TRBJ2-7
cdr3_aa: CSFWTSGGAGQYF; cdr3_nt: TGCAGCTTCTGGACTAGCGGGGGGGCCGGTCAGTACTTC; v_call: TRBV29-1; d_call: TRBD2; clone_size: -; j_call: TRBJ2-7
cdr3_aa: CASSVTRGRETQYF; cdr3_nt: TGTGCCAGCAGTGTTACCAGGGGTCGGGAGACCCAGTACTTC; v_call: TRBV25-1; d_call: -; clone_size: -; j_call: TRBJ2-5
cdr3_aa: CASSEGPLSPEHF; cdr3_nt: TGTGCCAGCAGTGAGGGGCCACTCAGCCCCGAGCATTTT; v_call: TRBV6-1; d_call: -; clone_size: -; j_call: TRBJ1-5
cdr3_aa: CASSLTGISYEQYF; cdr3_nt: TGTGCCAGCAGCCTTACGGGGATCTCCTACGAGCAGTACTTC; v_call: TRBV5-6; d_call: -; clone_size: -; j_call: TRBJ2-7
cdr3_aa: CATTTAGGVNTGELFF; cdr3_nt: TGCGCCACCACCACCGCGGGGGGGGTAAACACCGGGGAGCTGTTTTTT; v_call: TRBV5-1; d_call: TRBD2; clone_size: -; j_call: TRBJ2-2
cdr3_aa: CASSFSQGARGYTF; cdr3_nt: TGTGCCAGCAGTTTTTCACAGGGGGCGCGCGGCTACACCTTC; v_call: TRBV28; d_call: TRBD1; clone_size: -; j_call: TRBJ1-2
cdr3_aa: CASGWGTGGNSPLHF; cdr3_nt: TGTGCCAGCGGATGGGGGACGGGAGGCAATTCACCCCTCCACTTT; v_call: TRBV5-4; d_call: -; clone_size: few; j_call: TRBJ1-6
cdr3_aa: CASSAGQADQPQHF; cdr3_nt: TGTGCCAGCAGCGCAGGACAGGCAGATCAGCCCCAGCATTTT; v_call: TRBV9; d_call: TRBD1; clone_size: -; j_call: TRBJ1-5
cdr3_aa: CASTERGGDYNEQFF; cdr3_nt: TGTGCCAGCACCGAAAGAGGGGGCGACTACAATGAGCAGTTCTTC; v_call: TRBV2; d_call: TRBD1; clone_size: -; j_call: TRBJ2-1
cdr3_aa: CASSVSGGSYNEQFF; cdr3_nt: TGCGCCAGCAGCGTCTCAGGGGGCTCCTACAATGAGCAGTTCTTC; v_call: TRBV5-1; d_call: TRBD1; clone_size: -; j_call: TRBJ2-1
cdr3_aa: CASSVEGQGSLNTEAFF; cdr3_nt: TGTGCCAGCAGCGTAGAGGGACAGGGGTCCTTGAACACTGAAGCTTTCTTT; v_call: TRBV9; d_call: TRBD1; clone_size: -; j_call: TRBJ1-1
cdr3_aa: CASGRGSSNQPQHF; cdr3_nt: TGTGCCAGCGGACGGGGGAGTAGCAATCAGCCCCAGCATTTT; v_call: TRBV6-5; d_call: -; clone_size: once; j_call: TRBJ1-5
cdr3_aa: CASTRTSGGDQFF; cdr3_nt: TGTGCCAGCACCCGGACTAGCGGGGGGGACCAGTTCTTC; v_call: TRBV2; d_call: TRBD2; clone_size: once; j_call: TRBJ2-1
cdr3_aa: CASSSPGTGFMNTEAFF; cdr3_nt: TGTGCCAGCAGTTCCCCGGGGACAGGCTTCATGAACACTGAAGCTTTCTTT; v_call: TRBV28; d_call: TRBD1; clone_size: -; j_call: TRBJ1-1
cdr3_aa: CASSNGAAQGNTIYF; cdr3_nt: TGTGCCAGCAGTAATGGAGCCGCCCAAGGAAACACCATATATTTT; v_call: TRBV2; d_call: -; clone_size: -; j_call: TRBJ1-3
cdr3_aa: CASSIAQGSTEAFF; cdr3_nt: TGTGCCAGTAGTATAGCCCAGGGGAGCACTGAAGCTTTCTTT; v_call: TRBV19; d_call: -; clone_size: -; j_call: TRBJ1-1
cdr3_aa: CAIRNPGTGDTGELFF; cdr3_nt: TGTGCCATCAGGAATCCCGGGACAGGTGACACCGGGGAGCTGTTTTTT; v_call: TRBV10-3; d_call: TRBD1; clone_size: -; j_call: TRBJ2-2
cdr3_aa: CASSPQAGGQQPQHF; cdr3_nt: TGCGCCAGCAGCCCGCAAGCAGGGGGTCAGCAGCCCCAGCATTTT; v_call: TRBV5-1; d_call: TRBD1; clone_size: -; j_call: TRBJ1-5
cdr3_aa: CASSPGQGLYGYTF; cdr3_nt: TGTGCCAGCAGCCCGGGGCAGGGGCTCTATGGCTACACCTTC; v_call: TRBV5-6; d_call: -; clone_size: -; j_call: TRBJ1-2
cdr3_aa: CASSSYSTGSNQPQHF; cdr3_nt: TGTGCCAGCAGCTCCTACTCGACGGGTAGCAATCAGCCCCAGCATTTT; v_call: TRBV13; d_call: -; clone_size: -; j_call: TRBJ1-5
cdr3_aa: CASSSQDHYEQYF; cdr3_nt: TGTGCCAGCAGCTCCCAGGATCACTACGAGCAGTACTTC; v_call: TRBV11-3; d_call: -; clone_size: few; j_call: TRBJ2-7
cdr3_aa: CASSQEGGLDEKLFF; cdr3_nt: TGTGCCAGCAGCCAAGAAGGAGGGCTGGATGAAAAACTGTTTTTT; v_call: TRBV3-1/TRBV3-2; d_call: -; clone_size: -; j_call: TRBJ1-4
cdr3_aa: CASSIGTGGGETQYF; cdr3_nt: TGTGCCAGTAGTATAGGGACAGGGGGCGGAGAGACCCAGTACTTC; v_call: TRBV19; d_call: TRBD1; clone_size: -; j_call: TRBJ2-5
cdr3_aa: CASTRSGVYEQFF; cdr3_nt: TGTGCCAGCACCCGTAGCGGGGTATATGAGCAGTTCTTC; v_call: TRBV7-9; d_call: TRBD2; clone_size: -; j_call: TRBJ2-1
cdr3_aa: CASRAGTTYEQYF; cdr3_nt: TGTGCCAGCAGAGCGGGGACTACCTACGAGCAGTACTTC; v_call: TRBV6-6; d_call: TRBD2; clone_size: -; j_call: TRBJ2-7
cdr3_aa: CASRTRDRVPEAFF; cdr3_nt: TGCGCCAGCAGAACCCGGGACAGGGTCCCTGAAGCTTTCTTT; v_call: TRBV5-1; d_call: TRBD1; clone_size: once; j_call: TRBJ1-1
cdr3_aa: CASSKKRLAGNTDTQYF; cdr3_nt: TGTGCCAGTAGTAAAAAACGACTAGCGGGGAACACAGATACGCAGTATTTT; v_call: TRBV19; d_call: TRBD2; clone_size: -; j_call: TRBJ2-3
cdr3_aa: CASSLYSNQPQHF; cdr3_nt: TGTGCCAGCAGCCTCTATAGCAATCAGCCCCAGCATTTT; v_call: TRBV28; d_call: -; clone_size: -; j_call: TRBJ1-5
cdr3_aa: CASSGTGGGNQPQHF; cdr3_nt: TGTGCCAGCAGCGGGACAGGGGGCGGTAATCAGCCCCAGCATTTT; v_call: TRBV5-6; d_call: TRBD1; clone_size: few; j_call: TRBJ1-5
cdr3_aa: CASSLDRADYGYTF; cdr3_nt: TGCGCCAGCAGCTTGGACAGGGCAGACTATGGCTACACCTTC; v_call: TRBV5-1; d_call: -; clone_size: -; j_call: TRBJ1-2
cdr3_aa: CASSLGRGNQPQHF; cdr3_nt: TGTGCCAGCAGTTTAGGTCGGGGCAATCAGCCCCAGCATTTT; v_call: TRBV27; d_call: -; clone_size: -; j_call: TRBJ1-5
cdr3_aa: CASSDRGLSNQPQHF; cdr3_nt: TGTGCCAGCAGTGATCGGGGACTTAGCAATCAGCCCCAGCATTTT; v_call: TRBV6-1; d_call: -; clone_size: -; j_call: TRBJ1-5
cdr3_aa: CASSLREDTEAFF; cdr3_nt: TGCGCCAGCAGCTTAAGGGAGGACACTGAAGCTTTCTTT; v_call: TRBV5-1; d_call: -; clone_size: -; j_call: TRBJ1-1
cdr3_aa: CASSLRALPEFF; cdr3_nt: TGTGCCAGCAGTTTAAGAGCCCTACCGGAGTTCTTC; v_call: TRBV12-3/TRBV12-4; d_call: -; clone_size: -; j_call: TRBJ2-1
cdr3_aa: CATSTGNQPQHF; cdr3_nt: TGTGCCACCAGCACCGGTAATCAGCCCCAGCATTTT; v_call: TRBV15; d_call: -; clone_size: -; j_call: TRBJ1-5
cdr3_aa: CASSLETGVNTEAFF; cdr3_nt: TGTGCCAGCAGCTTAGAGACAGGGGTGAACACTGAAGCTTTCTTT; v_call: TRBV7-8; d_call: TRBD1; clone_size: -; j_call: TRBJ1-1
cdr3_aa: CASSLQGINEQFF; cdr3_nt: TGTGCCAGCTCACTCCAGGGGATCAATGAGCAGTTCTTC; v_call: TRBV18; d_call: -; clone_size: -; j_call: TRBJ2-1
cdr3_aa: CASSTQVQGYGYTF; cdr3_nt: TGTGCCAGTAGTACCCAGGTTCAAGGCTATGGCTACACCTTC; v_call: TRBV19; d_call: -; clone_size: -; j_call: TRBJ1-2
cdr3_aa: CAASGGSYNEQFF; cdr3_nt: TGTGCCGCATCCGGGGGGTCCTACAATGAGCAGTTCTTC; v_call: TRBV27; d_call: TRBD2; clone_size: -; j_call: TRBJ2-1
cdr3_aa: CASSIQGKMNTEAFF; cdr3_nt: TGTGCCAGCAGCATCCAGGGGAAAATGAACACTGAAGCTTTCTTT; v_call: TRBV7-8; d_call: -; clone_size: few; j_call: TRBJ1-1
cdr3_aa: CASSRQTGVAFF; cdr3_nt: TGTGCCAGCAGTCGCCAGACAGGGGTTGCTTTCTTT; v_call: TRBV6-2/TRBV6-3; d_call: TRBD1; clone_size: -; j_call: TRBJ1-1
cdr3_aa: CASSPTAGAVYGYTF; cdr3_nt: TGTGCCAGCAGTCCGACGGCAGGGGCGGTCTATGGCTACACCTTC; v_call: TRBV11-2; d_call: -; clone_size: few; j_call: TRBJ1-2
cdr3_aa: CASSASGTSTDTQYF; cdr3_nt: TGTGCCAGCAGCGCGAGCGGGACTAGCACAGATACGCAGTATTTT; v_call: TRBV9; d_call: TRBD2; clone_size: -; j_call: TRBJ2-3
cdr3_aa: CASPSSGGASVNTEAFF; cdr3_nt: TGTGCCAGCCCGAGCTCGGGGGGGGCAAGTGTGAACACTGAAGCTTTCTTT; v_call: TRBV28; d_call: -; clone_size: -; j_call: TRBJ1-1
cdr3_aa: CASSLLAGLEQFF; cdr3_nt: TGTGCCAGCAGCTTGTTGGCAGGCCTTGAGCAGTTCTTC; v_call: TRBV5-6; d_call: -; clone_size: -; j_call: TRBJ2-1
cdr3_aa: CSVEEGAPPYGYTF; cdr3_nt: TGCAGCGTTGAGGAAGGGGCGCCGCCATATGGCTACACCTTC; v_call: TRBV29-1; d_call: -; clone_size: -; j_call: TRBJ1-2
cdr3_aa: CASRVGDSGLGYTF; cdr3_nt: TGTGCCAGCAGGGTCGGGGACAGTGGACTTGGCTACACCTTC; v_call: TRBV25-1; d_call: TRBD1; clone_size: -; j_call: TRBJ1-2
cdr3_aa: CASSELPGQNYGYTF; cdr3_nt: TGTGCCAGCAGTGAACTTCCGGGACAGAACTATGGCTACACCTTC; v_call: TRBV6-1; d_call: TRBD1; clone_size: -; j_call: TRBJ1-2
cdr3_aa: CASSPRETSYGYTF; cdr3_nt: TGTGCCAGCTCACCCAGGGAGACTAGCTATGGCTACACCTTC; v_call: TRBV18; d_call: -; clone_size: once; j_call: TRBJ1-2
cdr3_aa: CASAARRNVGGYTF; cdr3_nt: TGTGCCAGTGCGGCCAGGAGGAATGTTGGGGGCTACACCTTC; v_call: TRBV19; d_call: -; clone_size: -; j_call: TRBJ1-2
cdr3_aa: CASNEGDGGYNEQFF; cdr3_nt: TGTGCCAGCAATGAGGGCGATGGAGGCTACAATGAGCAGTTCTTC; v_call: TRBV3-1/TRBV3-2; d_call: -; clone_size: -; j_call: TRBJ2-1